The clone carrying this T cell receptor beta chain came up once. These data are taken from a study of blood T cell repertoires in COVID-19. Profiling relied on immunoSEQ multiplex PCR, and the TCRdb table lists in-frame clones only, not all of them. The sample shows about 220,000 clones, 80% to 85% of them seen only once. The sequenced sample was peripheral blood. This clonotype was obtained from an older woman who had recovered from COVID-19.

The DNA for the CDR3 is TGTGCCATCAGTGAGTCGATTTGGGAGACTAGCCGTAGCTCCTACGAGCAGTACTTC. It translates to CAISESIWETSRSSYEQYF. The chain couples TRBV10-3 to TRBJ2-7; TRBD2 agrees at 7 bases. V lost 0 bases, J lost 0 bases, and 14 bases stayed unmatched. The length of the CDR3 is 19 residues. The germline V gene encodes CDR1 ENHRY and CDR2 SYGVKD.